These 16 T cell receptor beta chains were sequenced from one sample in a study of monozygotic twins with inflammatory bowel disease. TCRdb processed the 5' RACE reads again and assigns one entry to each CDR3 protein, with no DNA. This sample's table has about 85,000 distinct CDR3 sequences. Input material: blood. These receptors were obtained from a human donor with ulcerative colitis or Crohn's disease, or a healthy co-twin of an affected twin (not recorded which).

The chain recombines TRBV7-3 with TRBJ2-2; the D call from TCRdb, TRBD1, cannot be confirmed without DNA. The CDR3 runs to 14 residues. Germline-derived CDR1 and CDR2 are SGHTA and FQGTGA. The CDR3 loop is CASSRDGNTGELFF.

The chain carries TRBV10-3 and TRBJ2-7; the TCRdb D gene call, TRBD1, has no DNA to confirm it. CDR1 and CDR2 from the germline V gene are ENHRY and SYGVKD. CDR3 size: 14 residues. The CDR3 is CAMADREKDYEQYF.

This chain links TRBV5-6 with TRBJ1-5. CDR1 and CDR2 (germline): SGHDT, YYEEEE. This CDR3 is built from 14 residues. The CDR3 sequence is CASSLNMRGGTQHF. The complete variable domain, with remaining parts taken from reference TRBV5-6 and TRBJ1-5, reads DAGVTQSPTHLIKTRGQQVTLRCSPKSGHDTVSWYQQALGQGPQFIFQYYEEEERQRGNFPDRFSGHQFPNYSSELNVNALLLGDSALYLCASSLNMRGGTQHFGDGTRLSIL.

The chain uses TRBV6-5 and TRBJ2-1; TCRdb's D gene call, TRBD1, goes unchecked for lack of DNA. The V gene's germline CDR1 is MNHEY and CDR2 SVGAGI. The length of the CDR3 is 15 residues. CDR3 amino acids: CASGYLGDRTNEQFF.

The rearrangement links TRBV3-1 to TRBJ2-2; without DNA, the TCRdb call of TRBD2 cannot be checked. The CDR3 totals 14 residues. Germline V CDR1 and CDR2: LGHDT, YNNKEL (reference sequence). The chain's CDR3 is CASSAGRSGGELFF.

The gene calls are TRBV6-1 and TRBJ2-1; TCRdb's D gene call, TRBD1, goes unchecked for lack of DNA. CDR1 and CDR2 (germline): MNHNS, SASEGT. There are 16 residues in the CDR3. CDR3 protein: CASKGSGQSSYNEQFF.

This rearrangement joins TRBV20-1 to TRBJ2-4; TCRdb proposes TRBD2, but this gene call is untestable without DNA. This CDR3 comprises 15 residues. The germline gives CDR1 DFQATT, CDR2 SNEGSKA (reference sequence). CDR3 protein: CSARDREGAKNIQYF.

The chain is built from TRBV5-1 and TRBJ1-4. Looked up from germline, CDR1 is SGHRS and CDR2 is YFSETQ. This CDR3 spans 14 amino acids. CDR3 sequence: CASSLDRVNEKLFF.

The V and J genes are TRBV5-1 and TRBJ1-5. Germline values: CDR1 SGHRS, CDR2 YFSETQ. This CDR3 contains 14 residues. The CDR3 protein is CASKEGPSNQPQHF.

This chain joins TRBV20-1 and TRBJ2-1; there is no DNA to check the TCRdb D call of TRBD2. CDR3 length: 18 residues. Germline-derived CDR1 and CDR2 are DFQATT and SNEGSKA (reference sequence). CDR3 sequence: CSAGSSAGGTRFYNEQFF.

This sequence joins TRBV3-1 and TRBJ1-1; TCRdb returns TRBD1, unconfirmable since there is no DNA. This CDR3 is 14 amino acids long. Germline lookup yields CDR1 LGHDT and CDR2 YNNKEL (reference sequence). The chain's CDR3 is CASSRGQAYTEAFF.

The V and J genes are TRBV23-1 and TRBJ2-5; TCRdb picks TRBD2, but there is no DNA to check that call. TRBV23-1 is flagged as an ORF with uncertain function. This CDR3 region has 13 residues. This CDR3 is CASSSWRRETQYF.

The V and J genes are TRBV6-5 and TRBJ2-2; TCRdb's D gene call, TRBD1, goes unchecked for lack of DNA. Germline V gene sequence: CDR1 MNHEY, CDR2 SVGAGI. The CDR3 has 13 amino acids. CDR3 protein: CASSSDSTGELFF.

The CDR3 sequence is CASSLRVQGNTEAFF. The chain links TRBV12-3 or TRBV12-4 to TRBJ1-1; TCRdb indicates TRBD1, and absent DNA this call remains unverified. The CDR3 totals 15 residues.

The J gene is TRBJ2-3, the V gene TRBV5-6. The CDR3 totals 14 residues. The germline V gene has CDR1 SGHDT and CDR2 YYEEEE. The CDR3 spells CASTLLDSTDTQYF.

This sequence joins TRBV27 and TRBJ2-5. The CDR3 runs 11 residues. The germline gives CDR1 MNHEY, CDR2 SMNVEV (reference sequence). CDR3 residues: CASFKRETQYF.